The rows below give T cell receptor beta chains drawn from one sample of a study of T cells in Graves' hyperthyroidism and ophthalmopathy. TCRdb recomputed calls from the multiplex PCR reads with MiXCR, one row per CDR3 protein. The sample has some 600,000 distinct CDR3 sequences, roughly 13% seen once; the top ten hold less than 6%. Material: blood. Every receptor here comes from a woman in her 30s with Graves' hyperthyroidism that later progressed to Graves' ophthalmopathy. Each CDR3 is given with its conserved first and last residue. Each record gives: J gene, clone size, V gene, CDR3 protein. For some rows the clone size is stated as once, few or many, or as a class when expanded; others skip it.

J: TRBJ2-1; size: .; V: TRBV24-1; CDR3: CATSDLSDPYNEQFF
J: TRBJ1-1; size: many; V: TRBV12-5; CDR3: CASGLPRQGLNTEAFF
J: TRBJ2-5; size: many; V: TRBV12-3/TRBV12-4; CDR3: CASSPEGLQQETQYF
J: TRBJ2-3; size: many; V: TRBV18; CDR3: CASSPSSLSTDTQYF
J: TRBJ1-2; size: few; V: TRBV5-1; CDR3: CASSPEGSNYGYTF
J: TRBJ2-5; size: few; V: TRBV18; CDR3: CASSPRVSGAQETQYF
J: TRBJ2-2; size: many; V: TRBV2; CDR3: CASRGSTANTGELFF
J: TRBJ2-2; size: few; V: TRBV18; CDR3: CASSPRDKNTGELFF
J: TRBJ1-2; size: .; V: TRBV12-3/TRBV12-4; CDR3: CTSSTLAGTSENGYTF
J: TRBJ2-7; size: .; V: TRBV2; CDR3: CASSVQGPGEQYF
J: TRBJ2-4; size: .; V: TRBV25-1; CDR3: CATEGAGVNIQYF
J: TRBJ2-7; size: many; V: TRBV29-1; CDR3: CSVVAVSYEQYF
J: TRBJ2-5; size: .; V: TRBV5-4; CDR3: CASSVAGGTKETQYF
J: TRBJ1-6; size: many; V: TRBV9; CDR3: CASSVDLSTGENSPLHF
J: TRBJ2-7; size: many; V: TRBV13; CDR3: CASSSRPGTYEQYF
J: TRBJ1-5; size: few; V: TRBV6-2/TRBV6-3; CDR3: CASIDSSNQPQHF
J: TRBJ2-3; size: many; V: TRBV18; CDR3: CASADSRTDTQYF
J: TRBJ2-3; size: many; V: TRBV5-6; CDR3: CASSLNLDTQYF
J: TRBJ1-1; size: many; V: TRBV7-2; CDR3: CASSSGQGIGNTEAFF
J: TRBJ2-2; size: few; V: TRBV5-5; CDR3: CASSPQAGGYNTGELFF
J: TRBJ1-2; size: few; V: TRBV7-9; CDR3: CASSYPDNPLGNYGYTF
J: TRBJ2-3; size: many; V: TRBV12-5; CDR3: CASGSGRGDTDTQYF
J: TRBJ1-1; size: many; V: TRBV29-1; CDR3: CSVKGLALRGTEAFF
J: TRBJ2-1; size: many; V: TRBV28; CDR3: CASSLSENYNEQFF
J: TRBJ2-7; size: many; V: TRBV28; CDR3: CASSLSGESEQYF
J: TRBJ2-5; size: many; V: TRBV28; CDR3: CASSSPSGRARETQYF
J: TRBJ2-3; size: few; V: TRBV19; CDR3: CASMKLAGSADTQYF
J: TRBJ1-2; size: many; V: TRBV30; CDR3: CAWTYEGNYGYTF
J: TRBJ1-4; size: .; V: TRBV20-1; CDR3: CSARADRTASEKLFF
J: TRBJ2-1; size: many; V: TRBV27; CDR3: CASIPLATSSYNEQFF
J: TRBJ2-1; size: many; V: TRBV6-5; CDR3: CASSYDREKQFF
J: TRBJ1-5; size: many; V: TRBV2; CDR3: CASSEINQPQHF
J: TRBJ2-1; size: many; V: TRBV11-2; CDR3: CASSLDQPGEIYNEQFF
J: TRBJ2-2; size: many; V: TRBV6-2/TRBV6-3; CDR3: CASSLLLGQVNTGELFF
J: TRBJ1-2; size: few; V: TRBV5-1; CDR3: CASSLVGQGGSYGYTF
J: TRBJ1-1; size: many; V: TRBV20-1; CDR3: CSARVGAVNTEAFF
J: TRBJ1-6; size: .; V: TRBV28; CDR3: CASSRDRLYSPLHF
J: TRBJ1-2; size: many; V: TRBV6-1; CDR3: CASHAPSGYTF
J: TRBJ2-5; size: many; V: TRBV6-1; CDR3: CASRGTGGGQETQYF
J: TRBJ2-5; size: many; V: TRBV14; CDR3: CASSFSRETQYF
J: TRBJ2-2; size: .; V: TRBV19; CDR3: CAGSTSTGWDGELFF
J: TRBJ2-7; size: many; V: TRBV2; CDR3: CASSGGPGQGTYEQYF
J: TRBJ1-1; size: many; V: TRBV19; CDR3: CASSIGDRGLTEAFF
J: TRBJ1-1; size: many; V: TRBV11-2; CDR3: CASSEGLEAAFF
J: TRBJ1-2; size: many; V: TRBV6-1; CDR3: CASSNPTGVGYGYTF
J: TRBJ1-2; size: many; V: TRBV11-3; CDR3: CASSASGTGALDYGYTF
J: TRBJ2-5; size: many; V: TRBV20-1; CDR3: CSARDRYSRAETQYF
J: TRBJ1-5; size: few; V: TRBV18; CDR3: CASSGGKDQPQHF
J: TRBJ2-4; size: many; V: TRBV18; CDR3: CASAGLVAKNIQYF
J: TRBJ2-3; size: few; V: TRBV6-1; CDR3: CASSPWVGNTDTQYF
J: TRBJ1-2; size: few; V: TRBV19; CDR3: CASSPQGSDGYTF
J: TRBJ1-4; size: few; V: TRBV7-8; CDR3: CASSFQGVGERLFF
J: TRBJ1-5; size: .; V: TRBV28; CDR3: CASSLAGAGFYQPQHF
J: TRBJ1-6; size: .; V: TRBV7-9; CDR3: CASSLVQGGSNSPLHF
J: TRBJ2-7; size: few; V: TRBV7-9; CDR3: CASSATSGKDSYEQYF